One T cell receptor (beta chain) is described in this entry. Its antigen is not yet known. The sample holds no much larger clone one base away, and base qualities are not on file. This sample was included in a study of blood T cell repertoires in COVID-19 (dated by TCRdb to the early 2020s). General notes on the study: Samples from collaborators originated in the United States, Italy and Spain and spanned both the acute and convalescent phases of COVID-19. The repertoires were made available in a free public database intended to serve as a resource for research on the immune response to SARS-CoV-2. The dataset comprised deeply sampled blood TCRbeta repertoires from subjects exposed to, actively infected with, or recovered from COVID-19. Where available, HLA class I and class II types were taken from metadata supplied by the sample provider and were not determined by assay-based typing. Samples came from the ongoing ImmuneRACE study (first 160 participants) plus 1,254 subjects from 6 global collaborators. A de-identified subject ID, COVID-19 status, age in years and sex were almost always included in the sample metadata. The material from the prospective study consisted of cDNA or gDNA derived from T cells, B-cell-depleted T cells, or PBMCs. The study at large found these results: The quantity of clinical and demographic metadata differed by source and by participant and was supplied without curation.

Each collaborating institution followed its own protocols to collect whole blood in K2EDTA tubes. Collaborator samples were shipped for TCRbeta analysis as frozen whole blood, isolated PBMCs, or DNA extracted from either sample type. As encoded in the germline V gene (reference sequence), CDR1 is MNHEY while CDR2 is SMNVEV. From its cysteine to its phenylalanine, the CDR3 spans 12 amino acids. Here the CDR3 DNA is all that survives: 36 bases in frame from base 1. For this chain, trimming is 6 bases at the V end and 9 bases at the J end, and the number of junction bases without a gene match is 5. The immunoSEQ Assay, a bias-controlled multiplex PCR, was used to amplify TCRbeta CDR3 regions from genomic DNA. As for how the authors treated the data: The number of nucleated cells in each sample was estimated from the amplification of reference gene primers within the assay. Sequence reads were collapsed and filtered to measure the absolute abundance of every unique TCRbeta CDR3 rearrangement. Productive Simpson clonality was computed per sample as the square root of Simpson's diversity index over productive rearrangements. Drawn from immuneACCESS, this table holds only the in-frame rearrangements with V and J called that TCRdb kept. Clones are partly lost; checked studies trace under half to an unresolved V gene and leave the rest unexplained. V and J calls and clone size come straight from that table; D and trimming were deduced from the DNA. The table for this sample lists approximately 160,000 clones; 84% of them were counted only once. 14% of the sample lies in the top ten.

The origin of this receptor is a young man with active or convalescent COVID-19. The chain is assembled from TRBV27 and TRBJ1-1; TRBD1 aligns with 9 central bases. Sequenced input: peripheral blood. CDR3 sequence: CASSGTGRQAFF. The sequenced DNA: TGTGCCAGCAGCGGGACAGGGAGGCAAGCTTTCTTT.